The 23 T cell receptor beta chains below were found in one sample sequenced in a study of CD8 T cells in ankylosing spondylitis. One entry per CDR3 protein, called by TCRdb with MiXCR from the 5' RACE reads. The sample carries a few hundred thousand distinct CDR3 sequences, 20% recorded once. Sequencing was done on a sample of blood, either unsorted or a sorted T cell fraction (not recorded which). All receptors derive from a female donor with ankylosing spondylitis or in good health (not recorded which).

The rearrangement joins TRBV6-5 to TRBJ2-7, with D unresolved. V dropped 0 bases and J dropped 2 bases, with 11 bases sitting between them. CDR3 length: 15 amino acids. The V gene's germline CDR1 is MNHEY and CDR2 SVGAGI. CDR3 nucleotides: TGTGCCAGCAGTTACTCGACGGACGCGGCCTACGAGCAGTACTTC. Translation: CASSYSTDAAYEQYF.

This clonotype was detected ten times or more. The rearrangement uses TRBV28 and TRBJ2-2, with 7 positions matching TRBD2. The V gene end was trimmed by 10 bases and the J gene end by 4 bases; junction bases not matched to a gene: 9. CDR3 length equals 14 residues. The V gene's germline CDR1 is MDHEN and CDR2 SYDVKM. The CDR3: CATLGGFPTGELFF. CDR3 bases: TGTGCCACCTTGGGAGGGTTCCCCACCGGGGAGCTGTTTTTT.

This sequence joins TRBV20-1 and TRBJ1-4; possible D gene TRBD1, 5 bases. Trimming cost V 5 bases and J 7 bases, with 11 bases left between them. Germline CDR1 DFQATT, CDR2 SNEGSKA (reference sequence). The CDR3 is made up of 12 amino acids. CDR3 protein: CSAQTGAEKLFF. For the CDR3, the DNA is TGCAGTGCTCAAACCGGGGCTGAAAAACTGTTTTTT.

CDR3 DNA sequence: TGTGCCAGCAGCTCCTATAGACAGGGAACTGAAGCTTTCTTT. Residues: CASSSYRQGTEAFF. J is TRBJ1-1 and V is TRBV7-2; TRBD1 matches 7 bases. J lost 5 bases, V lost 4 bases, and 7 bases had no gene match. Looked up from germline, CDR1 is SGHTA and CDR2 is FQGNSA. This CDR3 region has 14 residues.

Many counts were recorded for this clonotype. The J gene is TRBJ2-7, the V gene TRBV4-3; 10 bases agree with TRBD1. The CDR3 loop spans 14 amino acids. Trimming cost V 1 base and J 8 bases; bases outside gene matches: 5. Germline-derived CDR1 and CDR2 are LGHNA and YSLEER. This CDR3 is CASSQVLGQGKQYF. The CDR3 bases are TGCGCCAGCAGCCAAGTTCTGGGACAGGGGAAGCAGTACTTC.

This clonotype was observed a few times. This chain uses TRBV29-1 with TRBJ1-5; maybe TRBD1 (5 bases). The CDR3 length is 13 residues. Trimming took off 1 base at V and 4 bases at J, with 8 bases between the two ends. Germline CDR1 reads SQVTM; CDR2 reads ANQGSEA. The CDR3 nucleotides read TGCAGCGTTGAAGTTGGGGGTAATCAGCCCCAGCATTTT. Its protein is CSVEVGGNQPQHF. Combining the CDR3 with reference TRBV29-1 and TRBJ1-5 gives the whole variable domain SAVISQKPSRDICQRGTSLTIQCQVDSQVTMMFWYRQQPGQSLTLIATANQGSEATYESGFVIDKFPISRPNLTFSTLTVSNMSPEDSSIYLCSVEVGGNQPQHFGDGTRLSIL.

The chain recombines TRBV21-1 with TRBJ2-7. TRBV21-1 is a known pseudogene. This CDR3 comprises 14 residues. CDR3 coding DNA: TGTGCCAGCAGCAAGACAACCTTTTCCTACGAGCAGTACTTC. Translated, it gives CASSKTTFSYEQYF.

The rearrangement joins TRBV6-2 or TRBV6-3 to TRBJ2-3, with D hard to call. CDR1 MNHEY and CDR2 SVGEGT come from the germline V gene. The ends were cut back, 6 bases at V and 4 bases at J, with 8 bases in the middle. CDR3 size: 12 residues. In nucleotides, the CDR3 is TGTGCCAGCAGCGGATTAGCAGATACGCAGTATTTT. Translating gives CASSGLADTQYF.

The chain combines TRBV19 with TRBJ1-3; D might be TRBD1 (6 bases). Germline loops: CDR1 LNHDA, CDR2 SQIVND (reference sequence). The CDR3 contains 15 residues. With 4 bases removed from V and 2 bases from J, the gap between germline ends came to 12 bases. The CDR3 nucleotides read TGTGCCAGTAGTACCGCAGGGGAAGCTGGAAACACCATATATTTT. The encoded protein is CASSTAGEAGNTIYF.

This clonotype was counted only a few times. The V gene is TRBV28, the J gene TRBJ2-7, with TRBD1 identical over 11 bases. The CDR3 loop spans 15 amino acids. Trimming removed 5 bases from V and 3 bases from J; junction bases left unmatched: 6. CDR1 is MDHEN, CDR2 SYDVKM, per germline. CDR3 amino acids: CASSNLGTGGYEQYF. The CDR3 coding sequence is TGTGCCAGCAGTAATTTAGGGACAGGGGGCTACGAGCAGTACTTC. Full variable domain (outside the CDR3, taken from reference TRBV28 and TRBJ2-7): DVKVTQSSRYLVKRTGEKVFLECVQDMDHENMFWYRQDPGLGLRLIYFSYDVKMKEKGDIPEGYSVSREKKERFSLILESASTNQTSMYLCASSNLGTGGYEQYFGPGTRLTVT.

This clonotype showed up just a few times. This chain links TRBV9 with TRBJ2-2; D unclear. The CDR3 is 13 residues long. Trimming stripped 0 bases from V and 7 bases from J, with 7 bases between. Germline lookup yields CDR1 SGDLS and CDR2 YYNGEE. The CDR3 spells CASSVARHGELFF. The CDR3 region has the DNA TGTGCCAGCAGCGTAGCTAGACACGGGGAGCTGTTTTTT.

This clonotype was detected many times. The genes are TRBV7-9 and TRBJ2-1; TRBD2 matches 12 bases. With V trimmed by 6 bases and J by 4 bases, 4 bases remained unmatched. The germline V gene has CDR1 SEHNR and CDR2 FQNEAQ (reference sequence). The CDR3 is made up of 15 amino acids. In nucleotides, the CDR3 is TGTGCCAGCAGTTCTAGCGGGAGGGCTTACAATGAGCAGTTCTTC. This codes for CASSSSGRAYNEQFF. The full variable domain, its missing parts supplied by reference TRBV7-9 and TRBJ2-1, is DTGVSQNPRHKITKRGQNVTFRCDPISEHNRLYWYRQTLGQGPEFLTYFQNEAQLEKSRLLSDRFSAERPKGSFSTLEIQRTEQGDSAMYLCASSSSGRAYNEQFFGPGTRLTVL.

CDR3 amino acids: CASSPDRGSGYTF. In DNA form, the CDR3 reads TGTGCCAGCAGCCCAGACAGGGGATCTGGCTACACCTTC. The rearrangement joins TRBV6-1 to TRBJ1-2, with 8 bases that match TRBD1. The CDR3 extends over 13 amino acids. CDR1 is MNHNS, CDR2 SASEGT, per germline. The junction had 7 bases not matched to a gene; V was cut back by 6 bases and J by 7 bases.

This clonotype was counted a few times. V and J are TRBV15 and TRBJ2-1; 15 bases match TRBD2. From germline, CDR1 is LNHNV and CDR2 YYDKDF (reference sequence). CDR3 length: 17 amino acids. The ends lost 5 bases at V and 7 bases at J; junction bases unmatched: 9. CDR3 DNA: TGTGCCACCAGCGGGGGGACTAGCGGGAGGAGGAGGAATGAGCAGTTCTTC. This encodes CATSGGTSGRRRNEQFF.

This chain connects TRBV5-4 to TRBJ2-2; perhaps TRBD1 as D (6 bases). The ends were cut back, 1 base at V and 4 bases at J, with 11 bases in the middle. The length of the CDR3 is 15 residues. The germline CDR1 and CDR2 sequences are SGHNT and YYREEE (reference sequence). The CDR3 sequence is CASSLPGDPTGELFF. The CDR3 DNA sequence: TGTGCCAGCAGCTTGCCAGGGGATCCCACCGGGGAGCTGTTTTTT.

This clonotype was counted only a few times. The genes are TRBV7-9 and TRBJ1-1; D not resolved. There are 13 residues in the CDR3. V lost 5 bases and J lost 11, with 18 bases in between. CDR1 and CDR2 (germline): SEHNR, FQNEAQ (reference sequence). CDR3 sequence (DNA): TGTGCCAGCAGCCCCATCCCGGTTTCGATGGCTTTCTTT. The encoded protein is CASSPIPVSMAFF. The entire variable domain, with the rest obtained from reference TRBV7-9 and TRBJ1-1, is as follows: DTGVSQNPRHKITKRGQNVTFRCDPISEHNRLYWYRQTLGQGPEFLTYFQNEAQLEKSRLLSDRFSAERPKGSFSTLEIQRTEQGDSAMYLCASSPIPVSMAFFGQGTRLTVV.

This clonotype was seen a few times. The V call is TRBV18, the J call TRBJ1-2; maybe TRBD1 (5 bases). V lost 2 bases, J lost 7 bases, and 11 bases lay in between. Germline CDR1 and CDR2: KGHSH and LQKENI. The CDR3 length is 13 residues. The CDR3 sequence: CASSPEGPPGYTF. The CDR3 nucleotides read TGTGCCAGCTCACCAGAGGGGCCGCCTGGCTACACCTTC.

This clonotype was counted only a few times. This chain connects TRBV20-1 to TRBJ2-5, with D tentatively TRBD2 (5 bases). This CDR3 spans 13 amino acids. Trimming shortened V by 3 bases and J by 5 bases, and 13 bases separated the two germline ends. CDR1 is DFQATT and CDR2 is SNEGSKA in the germline V gene (reference sequence). Written as DNA, the CDR3 is TGCAGTGCTAGGAGGGCCCAAGTTGAGACCCAGTACTTC. It is translated as CSARRAQVETQYF.

This clonotype was found a few times. CDR3 DNA sequence: TGTGCCATCAGTGGGGACAGGGGGCGTTTTGGCTCCTACAATGAGCAGTTCTTC. Translating it yields CAISGDRGRFGSYNEQFF. This rearrangement joins TRBV10-3 to TRBJ2-1; 12 nucleotides agree with TRBD1. With V trimmed by 4 bases and J by 0 bases, 7 bases remained unmatched. The CDR3 has 18 residues. Germline CDR1 and CDR2: ENHRY and SYGVKD.

This clonotype was counted many times. The chain couples TRBV20-1 to TRBJ2-1; D remains unclear. The CDR3 sequence is 14 residues long. With 5 bases removed from V and 0 bases from J, the gap between germline ends came to 11 bases. From germline, CDR1 is DFQATT and CDR2 SNEGSKA (reference sequence). The CDR3 bases are TGCAGTGCTCTGACTGGCAGCTCCTACAATGAGCAGTTCTTC. This translates into CSALTGSSYNEQFF.

V and J are TRBV5-1 and TRBJ2-1; D not certain. The CDR3 covers 14 residues. Trimming removed 3 bases from V and 5 bases from J, with 12 bases in between. CDR1 and CDR2 from the germline V gene are SGHRS and YFSETQ. The CDR3 protein is CASSSQTSNNEQFF. CDR3 coding DNA: TGCGCCAGCAGCTCCCAGACAAGTAACAATGAGCAGTTCTTC.

The rearrangement links TRBV4-3 to TRBJ1-2; perhaps TRBD1 as D (5 bases). The V and J ends lost 0 bases and 6 bases respectively, with 8 bases between them. Germline V gives CDR1 LGHNA, CDR2 YSLEER. This CDR3 is built from 13 residues. The DNA for the CDR3 is TGCGCCAGCAGCCAAGATCGGGGGAATGGCTACACCTTC. It specifies CASSQDRGNGYTF.

The chain recombines TRBV7-2 with TRBJ2-1, with 10 nucleotides matching TRBD2. Germline lookup yields CDR1 SGHTA and CDR2 FQGNSA. V lost 0 bases to trimming and J lost 6 bases; unmatched junction nucleotides: 8. This CDR3 region has 17 residues. This CDR3 reads CASSLAGAGGPSNEQFF. The CDR3 nucleotides are TGTGCCAGCAGCTTAGCGGGAGCGGGAGGGCCCAGCAATGAGCAGTTCTTC.